The text below deals with one TCR beta chain. The antigen remains unidentified. This sample is drawn from a study of monozygotic twins with inflammatory bowel disease. Points from the study as a whole: Compared with healthy co-twins, IBD patients showed reduced TCRbeta repertoire diversity by inverse Simpson.

A 6-nucleotide sample barcode was carried by the UMIs, which template switching added. TCRdb re-called the 5' RACE reads, yielding one record per CDR3 amino acid sequence without DNA. Its table lists fewer than 350,000 distinct CDR3 sequences. Germline CDR1 reads SGHNT; CDR2 reads YYREEE (reference sequence). CDR3 length: 16 amino acids. The clonotype was recovered from a human donor with ulcerative colitis or Crohn's disease, or a healthy co-twin of an affected twin (not recorded which). This chain connects TRBV5-4 to TRBJ2-3; TCRdb calls TRBD2, which cannot be checked without DNA. Sequenced material: blood. CDR3 loop: CASSLAREGLRGTQYF.